The clone carrying this T cell receptor beta chain has more than one count but fewer than ten. This sample is drawn from a study of blood T cells in healthy people across ages. For the second PCR, which ran for about 7 to 11 cycles, a sample-barcoded 5' primer and a J-beta primer mix were used. MiXCR, run by TCRdb on the 5' RACE reads, gives a single entry per CDR3 protein. The sample yields 550,000 to 700,000 distinct CDR3 sequences, 25% to 30% seen once. J was trimmed by 3 bases and V by 1 base; bases with no gene match: 20. The germline V gene encodes CDR1 MNHEY and CDR2 SVGAGI. The CDR3 runs 20 residues.

The specimen was blood. This receptor was taken from a woman in her 70s in good health. The genes are TRBV6-5 and TRBJ1-1, with 7 bases identical to TRBD1. The chain's CDR3 is CASSYFPPHRGRSEDTEAFF. In DNA, the CDR3 is TGTGCCAGCAGTTACTTCCCACCCCACAGGGGCAGAAGTGAGGACACTGAAGCTTTCTTT.